Listed here are 2 T cell receptor beta chains from one sample, sequenced in a study of T cell changes during pregnancy in multiple sclerosis. Method: immunoSEQ multiplex PCR; TCRdb's copy keeps in-frame clones and lacks some. The repertoire holds 45,000 to 55,000 clones, with around nine tenths as singletons. The source material was peripheral blood, sampled in the first trimester of pregnancy. The receptor source for this set is a female donor with multiple sclerosis, enrolled in a pregnancy study.

The rearrangement uses TRBV2 and TRBJ1-2; D might be TRBD1 (5 bases). Germline lookup yields CDR1 SNHLY and CDR2 FYNNEI. The V and J ends lost 5 bases and 4 bases respectively, with 8 bases between them. The CDR3 has 12 residues. The CDR3 bases are TGTGCCAGCAGTAACAGGATCTATGGCTACACCTTC. This gives the protein CASSNRIYGYTF.

The V call is TRBV6-5, the J call TRBJ1-2; D might be TRBD1 (6 bases). The V end lost 0 bases, the J end lost 4 bases, and 9 bases lay between the germline ends. This CDR3 region has 14 residues. Germline values: CDR1 MNHEY, CDR2 SVGAGI. The chain's CDR3 is CASSYSGHLYGYTF. Written as DNA, the CDR3 is TGTGCCAGCAGTTACTCGGGACACCTCTATGGCTACACCTTC.